The 2 T cell receptor beta chains given below trace back to one sample, sequenced in a study of OX40 agonist ivuxolimab in advanced cancers. TCRdb's table, derived via immunoSEQ multiplex PCR, lists solely in-frame clones and lacks some. The table includes approximately 70,000 clones, roughly 83% detected once. This specimen was CD4+ or CD8+ T cells sorted from blood, taken in a trial of the OX40 agonist ivuxolimab. The receptors originated from an adult with an advanced solid tumor such as melanoma, head and neck, liver or kidney cancer.

The chain uses TRBV19 and TRBJ1-1; TRBD1 matches 11 bases. Germline assignment: CDR1 LNHDA and CDR2 SQIVND (reference sequence). CDR3 size: 13 residues. Trimming removed 6 bases from V and 10 bases from J; junction bases left unmatched: 7. In DNA, the CDR3 is TGTGCCAGTAGCCCCGGGACAGGGGGAGTAGCTTTCTTT. It specifies CASSPGTGGVAFF.

This clone was detected only a few times. This chain links TRBV10-1 with TRBJ2-4, with 10 bases that match TRBD2. Germline CDR1 WNHNN, CDR2 SYGVQD (reference sequence). The CDR3 has 17 residues. J gave up 1 base and V 7 bases, and 10 bases lay outside the gene matches. The CDR3 bases are TGCGCCAGCACCATCGCTAGCGGGGGAACGGCCAAAAACATTCAGTACTTC. This sequence encodes CASTIASGGTAKNIQYF.